This TCR beta chain originates from a study of cytomegalovirus exposure and HLA in healthy donors. Germline V gene sequence: CDR1 MNHEY, CDR2 SMNVEV (reference sequence). V lost 3 bases to trimming and J lost 0 bases, with 9 bases between them. The CDR3 runs to 14 residues. 60 Vbeta and 13 Jbeta primers were used in PCR. Assay: immunoSEQ multiplex PCR; the TCRdb copy retains only in-frame clones and omits some. Among around 84,000 clones, 65% to 85% were seen once, and the ten largest hold 3% to 3.5%. With regard to this clone: The antigen remains unidentified.

Study results and caveats: In a later analysis, TCR beta V- and J-gene trimming was associated with a missense DCLRE1C variant. In vitro confirmation showed a few CMV-associated chains to be CMV antigen specific. The classifier reportedly diagnosed cytomegalovirus status with high specificity and sensitivity.

The source of this sequence is a man over 45 in good health and CMV-seronegative. Specimen: PBMCs. The rearrangement joins TRBV27 to TRBJ2-7; D is undetermined. CDR3 amino acids: CASSLAQDSYEQYF. In nucleotides, the CDR3 is TGTGCCAGCAGTTTGGCCCAGGACTCCTACGAGCAGTACTTC.